What follows are 21 T cell receptor beta chains derived from one specimen sequenced in a study of cytomegalovirus exposure and HLA in healthy donors. PCR involved 60 Vbeta and 13 Jbeta primers. Profiled with immunoSEQ multiplex PCR; TCRdb holds only in-frame clones, not every one. This table lists 100,000 or so clones. Material for sequencing was PBMCs. The receptors here all came from a woman under 40 in good health and CMV-seronegative.

The chain carries TRBV11-2 and TRBJ2-7; no reliable D call. V lost 6 bases and J 4 bases, leaving 4 bases between the germline ends. Per the germline V gene, CDR1 is SGHAT and CDR2 is FQNNGV. The CDR3 is 10 residues long. CDR3 DNA: TGTGCCAGCAGTCAGTACGAGCAGTACTTC. Protein product: CASSQYEQYF.

V is TRBV10-2 and J is TRBJ1-5; the D gene is possibly TRBD1 (6 bases). Deletions cut 4 bases from V and 7 bases from J, with 11 bases between. This CDR3 has 13 residues. Germline-derived CDR1 and CDR2 are WSHSY and SAAADI. The CDR3 region is CASSADRRQPQHF. CDR3 nucleotides: TGCGCCAGCAGTGCCGACAGGAGGCAGCCCCAGCATTTT.

The rearrangement uses TRBV27 and TRBJ1-1, with 8 bases aligning to TRBD1. Germline trimming cut 5 bases from V and 1 base from J; bases unmatched to any gene: 9. CDR3 length equals 16 residues. Germline V gene data show CDR1 as MNHEY and CDR2 as SMNVEV (reference sequence). Here the CDR3 reads CASSPSQGETNTEAFF. CDR3 coding DNA: TGTGCCAGCAGTCCTTCACAGGGGGAAACGAACACTGAAGCTTTCTTT.

V is TRBV5-1 and J is TRBJ2-1; TRBD1 is a possible D gene (5 bases). Between the trimmed V and J ends, which lost 0 bases and 7 bases, there was a span of 11 bases. CDR3 length: 14 residues. Germline CDR1 reads SGHRS; CDR2 reads YFSETQ. Here the CDR3 reads CASSLVGAQNEQFF. Here the CDR3 DNA reads TGCGCCAGCAGCTTGGTAGGGGCGCAGAATGAGCAGTTCTTC.

The chain's CDR3 is CASSLGPGGPEETQYF. CDR3 bases: TGTGCCAGCAGCTTAGGTCCGGGGGGGCCGGAGGAGACCCAGTACTTC. The rearrangement links TRBV11-2 to TRBJ2-5, with TRBD2 matching 8 bases. This CDR3 has 16 amino acids. Trimming removed 1 base from V and 5 bases from J; junction bases left unmatched: 9. Germline V gene sequence: CDR1 SGHAT, CDR2 FQNNGV. The full variable domain, in which reference TRBV11-2 and TRBJ2-5 provide the parts outside the CDR3, is EAGVAQSPRYKIIEKRQSVAFWCNPISGHATLYWYQQILGQGPKLLIQFQNNGVVDDSQLPKDRFSAERLKGVDSTLKIQPAKLEDSAVYLCASSLGPGGPEETQYFGPGTRLLVL.

V is TRBV28 and J is TRBJ1-6; 10 positions agree with TRBD1. Germline values: CDR1 MDHEN, CDR2 SYDVKM. V gave up 10 bases and J gave up 6 bases; unmatched junction bases: 9. The CDR3 is 15 residues long. The CDR3 sequence is CATDGTGVSNSPLHF. The DNA for the CDR3 is TGTGCCACCGATGGGACAGGGGTCAGTAATTCACCCCTCCACTTT.

This chain uses TRBV2 with TRBJ2-3; weak D call: TRBD2 (5 bases). Between the trimmed V and J ends, which lost 9 bases and 2 bases, there was a span of 24 bases. Germline loops: CDR1 SNHLY, CDR2 FYNNEI. CDR3 length: 17 residues. The CDR3 loop reads CARSLDPRDKITDTQYF. CDR3 bases: TGTGCCAGGAGTCTAGACCCCCGGGATAAAATCACAGATACGCAGTATTTT.

The chain is built from TRBV15 and TRBJ1-5, with 12 positions matching TRBD1. V lost 1 base, J lost 7 bases, and 5 bases stayed unmatched. This CDR3 spans 16 amino acids. Per germline, CDR1 LNHNV and CDR2 YYDKDF (reference sequence). CDR3: CATSRAQGTGGQPQHF. In DNA form, the CDR3 reads TGTGCCACCAGCAGAGCTCAGGGGACAGGGGGCCAGCCCCAGCATTTT.

V is TRBV2 and J is TRBJ1-2; 8 bases agree with TRBD1. V shed 4 bases and J 3 bases; nucleotides not matched to a gene: 4. CDR3 size: 14 residues. Germline V gene data show CDR1 as SNHLY and CDR2 as FYNNEI. In nucleotides, the CDR3 is TGTGCCAGCAGTGTCAGGGGGCTCGACTATGGCTACACCTTC. Translating gives CASSVRGLDYGYTF.

This sequence joins TRBV25-1 and TRBJ1-2; TRBD1 is a possible D gene (5 bases). Germline assignment: CDR1 MGHDK and CDR2 SYGVNS. The CDR3 consists of 14 residues. Trimming removed 0 bases at V and 5 bases at J, with 10 bases between. Written as DNA, the CDR3 is TGTGCCAGCAGTGAATATAAGCAGGGATATGGCTACACCTTC. Its protein is CASSEYKQGYGYTF.

The rearrangement links TRBV18 to TRBJ2-3; 9 bases agree with TRBD2. The junction had 14 bases not matched to a gene; V was cut back by 3 bases and J by 4 bases. The V gene's germline CDR1 is KGHSH and CDR2 LQKENI. The CDR3 has 18 residues. CDR3 protein: CASSPSQVGAGGSDTQYF. In DNA form, the CDR3 reads TGTGCCAGCTCACCGAGCCAGGTCGGAGCGGGGGGCTCAGATACGCAGTATTTT. Combining the CDR3 with reference TRBV18 and TRBJ2-3 gives the whole variable domain NAGVMQNPRHLVRRRGQEARLRCSPMKGHSHVYWYRQLPEEGLKFMVYLQKENIIDESGMPKERFSAEFPKEGPSILRIQQVVRGDSAAYFCASSPSQVGAGGSDTQYFGPGTRLTVL.

The CDR3 here is CASSGTGGADTEAFF. In DNA form, the CDR3 reads TGTGCCAGCTCGGGAACAGGGGGCGCCGACACTGAAGCTTTCTTT. V and J are TRBV18 and TRBJ1-1; 9 nucleotides align to TRBD1. V dropped 6 bases and J dropped 3; count of bases not matched to a gene: 8. The CDR3 is made up of 15 amino acids. Looked up from germline, CDR1 is KGHSH and CDR2 is LQKENI.

The chain is built from TRBV6-1 and TRBJ1-2; 7 bases match TRBD1. The CDR3 covers 15 residues. Germline V gene sequence: CDR1 MNHNS, CDR2 SASEGT. With V trimmed by 1 base and J by 4 bases, 6 bases remained unmatched. The CDR3 DNA is TGTGCCAGCAGTGAAGAAGGGGCAGGGGGCTATGGCTACACCTTC. This sequence encodes CASSEEGAGGYGYTF.

The chain recombines TRBV7-8 with TRBJ1-2, with TRBD1 matching over 9 bases. The V gene end was trimmed by 1 base and the J gene end by 8 bases; junction bases not matched to a gene: 8. In germline, CDR1 is SGHVS, CDR2 FQNEAQ. The CDR3 contains 15 residues. The CDR3 here is CASSLDQGQGYGYTF. The CDR3 DNA sequence: TGTGCCAGCAGCTTAGACCAGGGACAGGGTTACGGCTACACCTTC. The whole variable domain, remainder taken from reference TRBV7-8 and TRBJ1-2, is GAGVSQSPRYKVAKRGQDVALRCDPISGHVSLFWYQQALGQGPEFLTYFQNEAQLDKSGLPSDRFFAERPEGSVSTLKIQRTQQEDSAVYLCASSLDQGQGYGYTFGSGTRLTVV.

J is TRBJ1-1 and V is TRBV27, with TRBD1 identical over 9 bases. The V and J ends lost 3 bases and 8 bases, in that order; junction bases with no gene match: 4. Germline V CDR1 and CDR2: MNHEY, SMNVEV (reference sequence). The CDR3 has 13 residues. The CDR3 loop reads CASSFIGTGEAFF. CDR3 in DNA: TGTGCCAGCAGTTTTATTGGGACAGGGGAAGCTTTCTTT.

This rearrangement joins TRBV4-2 to TRBJ2-5; D is perhaps TRBD2 (5 bases). With 4 bases removed from V and 1 base from J, the gap between germline ends came to 10 bases. Germline V gene data show CDR1 as LGHNA and CDR2 as YNFKEQ. The CDR3 is made up of 14 amino acids. CDR3 nucleotides: TGTGCCAGCAGCCCGAGGGCCCCCCAAGAGACCCAGTACTTC. This gives the protein CASSPRAPQETQYF.

The chain couples TRBV4-2 to TRBJ1-6; possible D gene TRBD1, 6 bases. CDR3 size: 16 residues. CDR1 is LGHNA and CDR2 is YNFKEQ in the germline V gene. V lost 4 bases, J lost 4 bases, and 14 bases lay in between. The CDR3 DNA is TGTGCCAGCAGCCCTGGCCGGACAGAATATAATTCACCCCTCCACTTT. It specifies CASSPGRTEYNSPLHF.

The genes are TRBV12-5 and TRBJ2-3; D gene unclear. CDR3 length: 13 amino acids. V shed 0 bases and J shed 8 bases, with 9 bases lying between them. The germline V gene encodes CDR1 LGHNT and CDR2 FRNRAP. The CDR3, as DNA: TGTGCTAGTGGTTTGGTCTCCTCTATTACGCAGTATTTT. Residues: CASGLVSSITQYF.

This chain connects TRBV5-1 to TRBJ2-4; tentative D call: TRBD1 (5 bases). Germline values: CDR1 SGHRS, CDR2 YFSETQ. The CDR3 is 15 amino acids. The V end was cut by 4 bases, the J end by 0 bases, with 11 bases between. CDR3 in amino acids: CASSLGHQAKNIQYF. CDR3 DNA sequence: TGCGCCAGCAGCCTTGGACACCAAGCCAAAAACATTCAGTACTTC.

The chain is built from TRBV2 and TRBJ2-7; 8 bases agree with TRBD2. This CDR3 region has 12 residues. V trimming: 5 bases; J trimming: 6 bases; junction bases outside the gene matches: 3. Looked up from germline, CDR1 is SNHLY and CDR2 is FYNNEI. CDR3 nucleotide sequence: TGTGCCAGCAGTCAAACTAGCGGCGAGCAGTACTTC. Its translation: CASSQTSGEQYF. The whole variable domain, remainder taken from reference TRBV2 and TRBJ2-7, is EPEVTQTPSHQVTQMGQEVILRCVPISNHLYFYWYRQILGQKVEFLVSFYNNEISEKSEIFDDQFSVERPDGSNFTLKIRSTKLEDSAMYFCASSQTSGEQYFGPGTRLTVT.

The genes are TRBV28 and TRBJ1-2; D not resolved. The V gene lost 6 bases and the J gene lost 2 bases, with 7 bases spanning the gap. Per the germline V gene, CDR1 is MDHEN and CDR2 is SYDVKM. The CDR3 length is 12 residues. Here the CDR3 DNA reads TGTGCCAGCAGAAGACAAAACTATGGCTACACCTTC. The encoded protein is CASRRQNYGYTF.